This T cell receptor (beta chain) was identified in a study of shared clonotypes between healthy human individuals. Clones were read by immunoSEQ multiplex PCR, and TCRdb kept only the in-frame ones, dropping some. The table includes more than 1.2 million clones, approximately 98.5% detected once. The germline V and J ends were trimmed by 0 bases and 7 bases, with 7 bases remaining between them. Germline CDR1 SGHDN, CDR2 FVKESK. CDR3 length: 13 amino acids. General study results and limits: Clonotype sharing among donors, it was expected, would be affected by sequencing depth. Compared with clonotypes that all four donors shared, non-shared clonotypes had lower generation probabilities. Represented diversity, genetic and exposure-history alike, was limited by few donors. Memory subsets had estimated richness that was generally smaller than that of naive subsets.

Turning to this clone: The antigen is undetermined. In the same sample, other DNA sequences code for this CDR3.

The TCR originated in a man aged 25-45 years in good health. The chain combines TRBV14 with TRBJ1-5; D gene unclear. The sequenced material came from naive CD4+ T cells sorted from blood. The subset here: CD45RA+ positively selected. The CDR3 spells CASSQDLAQPQHF. The CDR3 nucleotides read TGTGCCAGCAGCCAAGATTTAGCGCAGCCCCAGCATTTT.